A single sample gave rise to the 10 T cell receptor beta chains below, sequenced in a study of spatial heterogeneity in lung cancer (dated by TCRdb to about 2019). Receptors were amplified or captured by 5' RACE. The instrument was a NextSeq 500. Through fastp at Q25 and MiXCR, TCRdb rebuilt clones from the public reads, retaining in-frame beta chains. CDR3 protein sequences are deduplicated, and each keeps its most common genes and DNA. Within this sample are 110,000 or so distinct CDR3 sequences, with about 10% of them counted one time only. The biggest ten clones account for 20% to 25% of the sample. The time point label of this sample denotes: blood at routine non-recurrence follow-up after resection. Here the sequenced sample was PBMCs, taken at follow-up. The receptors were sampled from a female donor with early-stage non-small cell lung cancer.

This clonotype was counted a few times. The CDR3 DNA reads as TGTGCCTGGAGTCCCTGGGGCGGCGAGCAGTACTTC. Amino acid sequence: CAWSPWGGEQYF. The gene calls are TRBV30 and TRBJ2-7; D might be TRBD1 (5 bases). The V end lost 2 bases, the J end lost 6 bases, and 11 bases lay between the germline ends. In germline, CDR1 is GTSNPN, CDR2 SVGIG (reference sequence). This CDR3 spans 12 amino acids.

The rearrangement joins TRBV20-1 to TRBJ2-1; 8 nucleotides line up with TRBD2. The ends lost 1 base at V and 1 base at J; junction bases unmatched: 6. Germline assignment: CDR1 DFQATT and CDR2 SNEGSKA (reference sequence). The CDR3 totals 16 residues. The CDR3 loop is CSARAGAGASYNEQFF. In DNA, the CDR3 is TGCAGTGCTAGAGCCGGAGCGGGAGCTTCCTACAATGAGCAGTTCTTC.

In nucleotides, the CDR3 is TGTGCCAGCAGCTTAGGACTCCTCAATGAGCAGTTCTTC. Protein sequence: CASSLGLLNEQFF. This sequence joins TRBV11-2 and TRBJ2-1; no clear D. The CDR3 has 13 amino acids. Trimming stripped 1 base from V and 6 bases from J, with 7 bases between. Germline V gene data show CDR1 as SGHAT and CDR2 as FQNNGV. The full variable domain, with the rest looked up from reference TRBV11-2 and TRBJ2-1, is EAGVAQSPRYKIIEKRQSVAFWCNPISGHATLYWYQQILGQGPKLLIQFQNNGVVDDSQLPKDRFSAERLKGVDSTLKIQPAKLEDSAVYLCASSLGLLNEQFFGPGTRLTVL.

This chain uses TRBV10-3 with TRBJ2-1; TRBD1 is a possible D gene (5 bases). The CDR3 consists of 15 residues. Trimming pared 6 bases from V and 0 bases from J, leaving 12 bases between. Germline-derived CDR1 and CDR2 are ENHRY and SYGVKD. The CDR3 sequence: CAIRAADSSYNEQFF. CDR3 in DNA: TGTGCCATCAGGGCAGCCGACAGCTCCTACAATGAGCAGTTCTTC.

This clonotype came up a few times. The CDR3 loop reads CASSLPPLYGYTF. DNA of the CDR3: TGTGCCAGCAGTTTACCGCCGCTCTATGGCTACACCTTC. V usage is TRBV12-3 or TRBV12-4 and J usage is TRBJ1-2, with unresolved D. This CDR3 contains 13 residues. V lost 2 bases, J lost 4 bases, and 8 bases lay in between.

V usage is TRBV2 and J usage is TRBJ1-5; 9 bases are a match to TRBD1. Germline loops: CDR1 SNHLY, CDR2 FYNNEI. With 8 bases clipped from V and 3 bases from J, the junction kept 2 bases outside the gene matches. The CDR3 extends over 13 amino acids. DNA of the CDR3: TGTGCCAGCGACAGGGGGTCCAATCAGCCCCAGCATTTT. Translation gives CASDRGSNQPQHF.

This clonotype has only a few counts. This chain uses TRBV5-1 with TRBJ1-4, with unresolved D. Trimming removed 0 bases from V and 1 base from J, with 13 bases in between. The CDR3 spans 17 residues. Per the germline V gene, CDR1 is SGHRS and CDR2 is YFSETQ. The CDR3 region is CASSLERGSVTNEKLFF. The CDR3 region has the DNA TGCGCCAGCAGCTTGGAACGGGGTTCAGTAACTAATGAAAAACTGTTTTTT.

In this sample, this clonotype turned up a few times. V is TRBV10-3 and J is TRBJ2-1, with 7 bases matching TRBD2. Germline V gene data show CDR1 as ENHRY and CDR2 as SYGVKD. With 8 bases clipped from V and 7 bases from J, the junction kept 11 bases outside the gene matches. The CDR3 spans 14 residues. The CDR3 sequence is CAISPRGVENEQFF. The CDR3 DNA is TGTGCCATCTCCCCCCGGGGGGTTGAAAATGAGCAGTTCTTC.

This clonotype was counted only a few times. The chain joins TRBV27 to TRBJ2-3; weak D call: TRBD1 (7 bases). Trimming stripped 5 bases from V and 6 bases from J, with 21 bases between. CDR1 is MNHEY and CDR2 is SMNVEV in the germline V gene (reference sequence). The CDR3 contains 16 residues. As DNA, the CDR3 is TGTGCCAGCAGTCCCGCGGAGGGGGCCACCGCCGATACGCAGTATTTT. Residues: CASSPAEGATADTQYF.

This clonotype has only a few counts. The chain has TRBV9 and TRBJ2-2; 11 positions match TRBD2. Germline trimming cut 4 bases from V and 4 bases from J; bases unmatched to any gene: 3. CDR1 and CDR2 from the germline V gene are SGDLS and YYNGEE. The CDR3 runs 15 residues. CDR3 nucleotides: TGTGCCAGCAGCCTGACTAGCGGGGCCACCGGGGAGCTGTTTTTT. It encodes CASSLTSGATGELFF.